This entry lists 19 T cell receptor beta chains sequenced from one sample in a study of T-cell reconstitution after alpha-beta-depleted transplantation in children. Construction of the TCRbeta library involved unique molecular identifiers. TCRdb reprocessed the PCR reads via MiXCR and lists one record per CDR3 protein. This table holds 170,000 or so distinct CDR3 sequences, around 6.8% found once. The sequences come from PBMCs from the stem cell graft donor, collected from the stem cell graft. The receptors here all came from a human donor who donated a stem cell graft to a child with Wiskott-Aldrich syndrome.

In its sample, this clonotype was seen many times. The rearrangement links TRBV6-5 to TRBJ2-3, with D perhaps matching TRBD2 (6 bases). The CDR3 runs 14 residues. From germline, CDR1 is MNHEY and CDR2 SVGAGI. With 4 bases removed from V and 5 bases from J, the gap between germline ends came to 13 bases. The CDR3 nucleotides are TGTGCCAGCAGTTCCCGGGACTCACAAGATACGCAGTATTTT. Translation gives CASSSRDSQDTQYF.

The sample holds many counts of this clonotype. The chain couples TRBV10-1 to TRBJ2-1; possibly TRBD2 for D (6 bases). This CDR3 comprises 15 residues. The ends were cut back, 6 bases at V and 2 bases at J, with 14 bases in the middle. Germline V CDR1 and CDR2: WNHNN, SYGVQD (reference sequence). The CDR3 DNA is TGCGCCAGCAGCCGAGGAGGGCGGCCCTACAATGAGCAGTTCTTC. As protein: CASSRGGRPYNEQFF.

The chain couples TRBV7-9 to TRBJ2-2; D gene uncertain. Germline CDR1 and CDR2: SEHNR and FQNEAQ (reference sequence). This CDR3 is 16 amino acids long. Between the trimmed V and J ends, which lost 7 bases and 3 bases, there was a span of 18 bases. The CDR3 coding sequence is TGTGCCAGCATCCGGGCCGGGCCCCCGGACACCGGGGAGCTGTTTTTT. Amino acid sequence: CASIRAGPPDTGELFF.

Concerning this clonotype itself: A much larger clone lies one base from this, so it may be a read error. Here the CDR3 omits its conserved ending phenylalanine or tryptophan, so a read error is the likely source. This rearrangement joins TRBV20-1 to TRBJ2-5; D possibly corresponds to TRBD2 (5 bases). Germline values: CDR1 DFQATT, CDR2 SNEGSKA (reference sequence). V was trimmed by 3 bases and J by 6 bases, leaving 17 bases between them. The CDR3 is 14 amino acids. The CDR3 reads CSARDLAPRKTQYY. CDR3 coding DNA: TGCAGTGCTAGGGACCTAGCTCCCCGGAAGACCCAGTACTAC.

This clonotype was seen repeatedly, ten times or more. The chain recombines TRBV6-5 with TRBJ2-5, with D unclear. This CDR3 contains 11 residues. CDR1 is MNHEY and CDR2 is SVGAGI in the germline V gene. The V and J ends lost 6 bases and 4 bases respectively, with 6 bases between them. The CDR3 sequence is CASSQRETQYF. Here the CDR3 DNA reads TGTGCCAGCAGCCAGAGAGAGACCCAGTACTTC.

This clonotype came up a few times. J is TRBJ2-1 and V is TRBV30; no definite D call. The germline V gene encodes CDR1 GTSNPN and CDR2 SVGIG (reference sequence). V shed 3 bases and J shed 0 bases, with 3 bases lying between them. The CDR3 sequence is 12 residues long. The CDR3 here is CAWRFSYNEQFF. DNA of the CDR3: TGTGCCTGGAGGTTCTCCTACAATGAGCAGTTCTTC.

V usage is TRBV5-1 and J usage is TRBJ2-5; D call uncertain. V was cut by 1 base and J by 1 base, with 8 bases left in between. CDR1 is SGHRS and CDR2 is YFSETQ in the germline V gene. The CDR3 is 14 residues long. In DNA, the CDR3 is TGCGCCAGCAGCTTGAGCACAGCCCAAGAGACCCAGTACTTC. This translates into CASSLSTAQETQYF.

This clonotype was counted between two and nine times. V gene TRBV20-1 combines with J gene TRBJ2-6; TRBD1 aligns across 9 bases. Unmatched junction bases numbered 1, after V lost 1 base and J lost 0 bases. The CDR3 is made up of 16 amino acids. CDR1 and CDR2 from the germline V gene are DFQATT and SNEGSKA (reference sequence). The CDR3 here is CSARGQGVSGANVLTF. The CDR3 nucleotides read TGCAGTGCTAGAGGACAGGGGGTCTCTGGGGCCAACGTCCTGACTTTC.

The chain couples TRBV18 to TRBJ2-1; D is unresolved. Trimming pared 5 bases from V and 8 bases from J, leaving 10 bases between. The CDR3 is 12 residues long. The V gene's germline CDR1 is KGHSH and CDR2 LQKENI. The CDR3 DNA sequence: TGTGCCAGCTCATTAGGTTGGGATGAGCAGTTCTTC. This codes for CASSLGWDEQFF.

This clonotype was counted only a few times. The DNA of the CDR3 is TGCGCCAGCAGCCCCGTCGGAGGTTACAATGAGCAGTTCTTC. This encodes CASSPVGGYNEQFF. The chain couples TRBV5-1 to TRBJ2-1, with D perhaps matching TRBD2 (5 bases). The CDR3 is 14 amino acids. V was trimmed by 4 bases and J by 4 bases, leaving 12 bases between them. Per the germline V gene, CDR1 is SGHRS and CDR2 is YFSETQ.

This clonotype was seen a handful of times. The chain recombines TRBV7-9 with TRBJ2-3; no reliable D call. V was shortened by 3 bases and J by 8 bases, with 18 bases between the two germline ends. The CDR3 sequence is 15 residues long. CDR1 SEHNR and CDR2 FQNEAQ come from the germline V gene (reference sequence). This CDR3 is CASSFDTRYLGTQYF. Written as DNA, the CDR3 is TGTGCCAGCAGCTTTGACACCCGATATTTAGGTACGCAGTATTTT. The variable domain in full, with the rest retrieved from reference TRBV7-9 and TRBJ2-3, is DTGVSQNPRHKITKRGQNVTFRCDPISEHNRLYWYRQTLGQGPEFLTYFQNEAQLEKSRLLSDRFSAERPKGSFSTLEIQRTEQGDSAMYLCASSFDTRYLGTQYFGPGTRLTVL.

The CDR3 sequence: CSATGTPEYEQYF. In DNA form, the CDR3 reads TGCAGTGCCACCGGGACACCGGAATACGAGCAGTACTTC. The J gene is TRBJ2-7, the V gene TRBV20-1; possibly TRBD1 for D (6 bases). V lost 6 bases to trimming and J lost 4 bases, with 16 bases between them. The CDR3 spans 13 residues. Looked up from germline, CDR1 is DFQATT and CDR2 is SNEGSKA (reference sequence).

This clonotype was detected many times. This chain links TRBV4-3 with TRBJ2-3; 7 bases agree with TRBD2. V gave up 0 bases and J gave up 4 bases; unmatched junction bases: 10. Per germline, CDR1 LGHNA and CDR2 YSLEER. This CDR3 comprises 17 residues. The CDR3 sequence is CASSQEGAGVRSDTQYF. The CDR3 DNA follows: TGCGCCAGCAGCCAAGAAGGGGCGGGAGTTCGCTCAGATACGCAGTATTTT.

This clonotype was observed many times. V is TRBV21-1 and J is TRBJ2-7; the table gives TRBD2 as D, unverified against the DNA. TRBV21-1 is flagged as a pseudogene. This CDR3 comprises 16 residues. CDR3 in amino acids: CASSTQSGRSSYEQYF. CDR3 in DNA: TGTGCCAGCAGCACACAAAGCGGGAGGAGCTCCTACGAGCAGTACTTC.

At least ten counts were recorded for this clonotype. CDR3 bases: TGCGCCAGCAGTTGGGGTGGGTTTGAAGCTTTCTTT. Its protein product is CASSWGGFEAFF. This chain joins TRBV5-1 and TRBJ1-1; D is unresolved. From germline, CDR1 is SGHRS and CDR2 YFSETQ. CDR3 size: 12 residues. V was shortened by 5 bases and J by 7 bases, with 12 bases between the two germline ends.

Many counts were recorded for this clonotype. The V and J genes are TRBV4-1 and TRBJ2-2; TRBD1 is a possible D gene (7 bases). CDR1 is MGHRA, CDR2 YSYEKL, per germline. The V end lost 1 base, the J end lost 7 bases, and 16 bases lay between the germline ends. The CDR3 extends over 16 amino acids. CDR3 in amino acids: CASSQATQGGNGELFF. The CDR3 DNA reads TGCGCCAGCAGCCAAGCAACTCAGGGGGGAAACGGGGAGCTGTTTTTT.

There are many counts of this clonotype. The chain carries TRBV15 and TRBJ2-7; 7 bases agree with TRBD1. J gave up 7 bases and V 8 bases, and 14 bases lay outside the gene matches. CDR1 and CDR2 from the germline V gene are LNHNV and YYDKDF (reference sequence). This CDR3 is 14 amino acids long. The CDR3 DNA follows: TGTGCCACCGCGATTCCGGGACAGTCATGGGAGCAGTACTTC. Translated: CATAIPGQSWEQYF.

This clonotype was found many times. This chain connects TRBV7-9 to TRBJ2-7; no clear D gene. The CDR3 length is 13 residues. With 5 bases removed from V and 3 bases from J, the gap between germline ends came to 11 bases. Germline CDR1 SEHNR, CDR2 FQNEAQ (reference sequence). CDR3 amino acids: CASSIGYSYEQYF. The DNA of the CDR3 is TGTGCCAGCAGCATAGGGTACAGCTACGAGCAGTACTTC.

This clonotype was detected ten times or more. This chain joins TRBV27 and TRBJ2-7, with a weak D call TRBD1 (5 bases). Trimming removed 1 base from V and 0 bases from J, with 10 bases in between. Germline-derived CDR1 and CDR2 are MNHEY and SMNVEV (reference sequence). The length of the CDR3 is 15 residues. In nucleotides, the CDR3 is TGTGCCAGCAGTTTATATACAGGAAGCTCCTACGAGCAGTACTTC. Amino acid sequence: CASSLYTGSSYEQYF.